The subject of this entry is one T cell receptor (beta chain). This sample stems from a study of cytomegalovirus exposure and HLA in healthy donors. At the level of the study: Approximately 180 million T cells yielded approximately 100 million unique TCR beta sequences, as an earlier analysis found.

The primer mix had 60 Vbeta and 13 Jbeta primers. Profiling relied on immunoSEQ multiplex PCR, and the TCRdb table lists in-frame clones only, not all of them. The sample has about 94,000 clones, about four fifths seen once. The clonotype comes from a human donor in good health. Sequenced sample: PBMCs.

CDR3 sequence (DNA): TGTGCCAGCAGTGTTAGAGCTGGCTCTTCTAGGGGCTACACCTTC. As protein: CASSVRAGSSRGYTF. The chain recombines TRBV25-1 with TRBJ1-2; D is uncertain. The V gene's germline CDR1 is MGHDK and CDR2 SYGVNS. Trimming took off 4 bases at V and 8 bases at J, with 20 bases between the two ends. This CDR3 contains 15 residues.